What follows are 27 T cell receptor beta chains derived from one specimen sequenced in a study of shared clonotypes between healthy human individuals. TCRdb's table, derived via immunoSEQ multiplex PCR, lists solely in-frame clones and lacks some. This sample has 1.4 million to 1.5 million clones, with around 97% found just once. The sequenced sample consisted of naive CD4+ T cells sorted from blood. The subset: CD45RA+ positively selected. Every receptor here comes from a young man in good health.

The chain combines TRBV9 with TRBJ2-5; a possible D gene is TRBD2 (5 bases). Germline CDR1 is SGDLS and CDR2 is YYNGEE. V dropped 1 base and J dropped 2 bases, with 12 bases sitting between them. The CDR3 is made up of 15 amino acids. The chain's CDR3 is CASSVRTEEQETQYF. The CDR3 region has the DNA TGTGCCAGCAGCGTACGGACGGAGGAGCAAGAGACCCAGTACTTC.

CDR3 DNA: TGTGCCAGCAGCGTAGTCCAGGAGGGGGAGACCCAGTACTTC. As protein: CASSVVQEGETQYF. The rearrangement links TRBV9 to TRBJ2-5; possibly TRBD2 for D (6 bases). Per the germline V gene, CDR1 is SGDLS and CDR2 is YYNGEE. V lost 0 bases to trimming and J lost 5 bases, with 11 bases between them. This CDR3 has 14 residues.

V gene TRBV6-5 combines with J gene TRBJ2-3; 8 positions agree with TRBD1. The germline gives CDR1 MNHEY, CDR2 SVGAGI. J lost 2 bases, V lost 7 bases, and 8 bases had no gene match. The CDR3 loop spans 15 amino acids. The chain's CDR3 is CASTTYRGDTDTQYF. CDR3 bases: TGTGCCAGCACCACGTACAGGGGGGACACAGATACGCAGTATTTT.

With respect to this clone: The same CDR3 can be traced to other DNA sequences in this sample. The chain employs TRBV28 and TRBJ2-5, with D unresolved. The V gene lost 5 bases and the J gene lost 2 bases, with 3 bases spanning the gap. This CDR3 contains 11 residues. Germline assignment: CDR1 MDHEN and CDR2 SYDVKM. CDR3 residues: CASSSQETQYF. CDR3 bases: TGTGCCAGCAGTAGTCAAGAGACCCAGTACTTC.

The V gene is TRBV27, the J gene TRBJ2-7; 10 bases fit TRBD2. Germline V lookup: CDR1 MNHEY, CDR2 SMNVEV (reference sequence). V lost 2 bases, J lost 3 bases, and 10 bases stayed unmatched. This CDR3 has 17 amino acids. The CDR3, as DNA: TGTGCCAGCAGTTTAAGAGGGGGGCTAGCGGGGGACTACGAGCAGTACTTC. Its translation: CASSLRGGLAGDYEQYF.

The chain recombines TRBV9 with TRBJ1-2; 8 nucleotides agree with TRBD1. V shed 4 bases, J shed 5 bases, and the junction held 13 bases outside the gene matches. CDR3 size: 16 residues. Per germline, CDR1 SGDLS and CDR2 YYNGEE. DNA of the CDR3: TGTGCCAGCAGCACCGAGGTTGGGACAGGAACTTATGGCTACACCTTC. This gives the protein CASSTEVGTGTYGYTF.

V gene TRBV4-2 combines with J gene TRBJ2-1; 8 bases align to TRBD2. Germline V gene sequence: CDR1 LGHNA, CDR2 YNFKEQ. The ends lost 0 bases at V and 1 base at J; junction bases unmatched: 5. The CDR3 is 17 amino acids. The CDR3 nucleotides read TGTGCCAGCAGCCAAGATATAGCGGGATTATCCTACAATGAGCAGTTCTTC. The encoded protein is CASSQDIAGLSYNEQFF.

The chain carries TRBV9 and TRBJ2-1; tentative D call: TRBD2 (5 bases). The CDR3 loop spans 15 amino acids. Germline V gene sequence: CDR1 SGDLS, CDR2 YYNGEE. Trimming took 0 bases from V and 6 from J, leaving 13 bases between them. The DNA for the CDR3 is TGTGCCAGCAGCGTAGCGTCTAGCCTAAGCAATGAGCAGTTCTTC. It yields the protein CASSVASSLSNEQFF. The full variable domain, rest sourced from reference TRBV9 and TRBJ2-1, is DSGVTQTPKHLITATGQRVTLRCSPRSGDLSVYWYQQSLDQGLQFLIQYYNGEERAKGNILERFSAQQFPDLHSELNLSSLELGDSALYFCASSVASSLSNEQFFGPGTRLTVL.

V is TRBV2 and J is TRBJ2-5; D may be TRBD1 (6 bases). Looked up from germline, CDR1 is SNHLY and CDR2 is FYNNEI. V gave up 6 bases and J gave up 1 base, with 9 bases separating them. This CDR3 has 13 residues. The CDR3 spells CASRKDSQETQYF. CDR3 DNA sequence: TGTGCCAGCAGAAAGGACAGCCAAGAGACCCAGTACTTC.

This sequence joins TRBV6-1 and TRBJ2-7, with D tentatively TRBD2 (6 bases). CDR1 is MNHNS and CDR2 is SASEGT in the germline V gene. Deletions cut 2 bases from V and 4 bases from J, with 15 bases between. The CDR3 is 15 residues long. The CDR3 is CASSEWGVASYEQYF. CDR3 in DNA: TGTGCCAGCAGTGAATGGGGGGTAGCGAGTTACGAGCAGTACTTC.

The chain joins TRBV19 to TRBJ1-1, with D possibly matching TRBD1 (6 bases). The V end was cut by 10 bases, the J end by 0 bases, with 15 bases between. Per germline, CDR1 LNHDA and CDR2 SQIVND (reference sequence). This CDR3 has 14 residues. CDR3 in DNA: TGTGCCACAAACTCCAGGGGAGTGAACACTGAAGCTTTCTTT. Its translation is CATNSRGVNTEAFF.

The V gene is TRBV28, the J gene TRBJ2-7, with 13 bases lining up with TRBD2. The CDR3 totals 18 residues. Unmatched junction bases numbered 13, after V lost 5 bases and J lost 3 bases. CDR1 and CDR2 from the germline V gene are MDHEN and SYDVKM. In DNA form, the CDR3 reads TGTGCCAGCAGTGGACTAGCGGGAGTGCGTATCGTTGGCTACGAGCAGTACTTC. It encodes CASSGLAGVRIVGYEQYF.

A note on this clone: In the same sample, other DNA sequences code for this CDR3. The chain combines TRBV11-2 with TRBJ2-7; TRBD2 might be the D (5 bases). Trimming took off 5 bases at V and 2 bases at J, with 7 bases between the two ends. Per germline, CDR1 SGHAT and CDR2 FQNNGV. The CDR3 runs 12 residues. The CDR3 region has the DNA TGTGCCAGCAGCACCGGGACCTACGAGCAGTACTTC. Amino acids: CASSTGTYEQYF.

This chain links TRBV28 with TRBJ2-6; 9 bases map to TRBD1. Per germline, CDR1 MDHEN and CDR2 SYDVKM. The CDR3 is made up of 17 amino acids. V lost 5 bases and J lost 2; bases outside the gene matches: 7. CDR3 sequence (DNA): TGTGCCAGCAGTCTACCGGGACAGGGTACTGGGGCCAACGTCCTGACTTTC. Protein sequence: CASSLPGQGTGANVLTF.

The genes are TRBV28 and TRBJ1-5, with a weak D call TRBD1 (5 bases). Trimming removed 6 bases from V and 2 bases from J, with 17 bases in between. CDR3 length: 16 residues. Germline V gene lookup returns CDR1 MDHEN and CDR2 SYDVKM. The CDR3: CASRPHVAGGNQPQHF. CDR3 DNA sequence: TGTGCCAGCAGGCCCCACGTGGCGGGGGGCAATCAGCCCCAGCATTTT.

The chain recombines TRBV9 with TRBJ2-7; 11 positions agree with TRBD2. The length of the CDR3 is 15 residues. Germline CDR1 is SGDLS and CDR2 is YYNGEE. Trimming removed 5 bases from V and 3 bases from J; junction bases left unmatched: 7. CDR3 sequence (DNA): TGTGCCAGCAGTGGCGGGACTAGCGGATACTACGAGCAGTACTTC. It codes for CASSGGTSGYYEQYF.

This rearrangement joins TRBV7-2 to TRBJ2-7, with 14 bases identical to TRBD2. The CDR3 loop spans 15 amino acids. Germline V gene sequence: CDR1 SGHTA, CDR2 FQGNSA. With V trimmed by 6 bases and J by 3 bases, 4 bases remained unmatched. Written as DNA, the CDR3 is TGTGCCAGCAGTTGGGGACTAGCGGGGGACTACGAGCAGTACTTC. Protein sequence: CASSWGLAGDYEQYF.

The chain recombines TRBV18 with TRBJ2-3; D might be TRBD1 or TRBD2, each matching 5 bases. V was clipped by 3 bases and J by 4 bases, with 14 bases between them. CDR1 is KGHSH, CDR2 LQKENI, per germline. There are 15 residues in the CDR3. CDR3 sequence reads: CASSPPQGEADTQYF. Written as DNA, the CDR3 is TGTGCCAGCTCACCGCCCCAGGGAGAGGCAGATACGCAGTATTTT.

This chain joins TRBV5-1 and TRBJ2-7; 8 bases line up with TRBD2. Germline V gives CDR1 SGHRS, CDR2 YFSETQ. There are 15 residues in the CDR3. After removal of 1 base from V and 4 bases from J, the junction contained 7 bases not matched to a gene. CDR3 in amino acids: CASSLTGGPYYEQYF. DNA for the CDR3: TGCGCCAGCAGCTTGACGGGAGGGCCGTATTACGAGCAGTACTTC. The complete variable domain, with remaining parts taken from reference TRBV5-1 and TRBJ2-7, reads KAGVTQTPRYLIKTRGQQVTLSCSPISGHRSVSWYQQTPGQGLQFLFEYFSETQRNKGNFPGRFSGRQFSNSRSEMNVSTLELGDSALYLCASSLTGGPYYEQYFGPGTRLTVT.

This sequence joins TRBV5-1 and TRBJ2-7, with D tentatively TRBD1 or TRBD2 (6 bases each). Trimming removed 5 bases at V and 6 bases at J, with 15 bases between. This CDR3 has 13 residues. Germline CDR1 and CDR2: SGHRS and YFSETQ. The DNA for the CDR3 is TGCGCCAGCAGTGGCAGGGGAGGAACCGAGCAGTACTTC. This encodes CASSGRGGTEQYF.

The chain recombines TRBV15 with TRBJ2-3, with D hard to call. The ends were cut back, 8 bases at V and 3 bases at J, with 18 bases in the middle. The CDR3 contains 15 residues. CDR1 and CDR2 (germline): LNHNV, YYDKDF (reference sequence). CDR3 bases: TGTGCCACCTCCTTTGGTGTCGGAGCGACAGATACGCAGTATTTT. Translated: CATSFGVGATDTQYF.

V usage is TRBV6-1 and J usage is TRBJ2-4; the D is unclear. Trimming cost V 3 bases and J 3 bases, with 9 bases left between them. The CDR3 is made up of 14 amino acids. Germline lookup yields CDR1 MNHNS and CDR2 SASEGT. The CDR3: CASSDGVGKNIQYF. The DNA of the CDR3 is TGTGCCAGCAGTGACGGCGTCGGCAAAAACATTCAGTACTTC.

This rearrangement joins TRBV15 to TRBJ1-3, with D unclear. The V and J ends lost 1 base and 0 bases respectively, with 10 bases between them. The CDR3 runs to 16 residues. Germline-derived CDR1 and CDR2 are LNHNV and YYDKDF (reference sequence). The DNA for the CDR3 is TGTGCCACCAGCAGAGCCGCTGGGTTCTCTGGAAACACCATATATTTT. Its protein is CATSRAAGFSGNTIYF.

The chain employs TRBV5-1 and TRBJ2-7, with D possibly matching TRBD2 (5 bases). This CDR3 has 15 residues. V lost 0 bases and J 4 bases, leaving 14 bases between the germline ends. Germline V lookup: CDR1 SGHRS, CDR2 YFSETQ. The CDR3 region is CASSLGGGLEYEQYF. The DNA for the CDR3 is TGCGCCAGCAGCTTGGGCGGTGGACTTGAATACGAGCAGTACTTC.

The chain combines TRBV9 with TRBJ2-7; D is unresolved. Germline CDR1 reads SGDLS; CDR2 reads YYNGEE. The CDR3 contains 12 residues. Trimming took off 4 bases at V and 3 bases at J, with 8 bases between the two ends. CDR3 protein: CASSQNNYEQYF. For the CDR3, the DNA is TGTGCCAGCAGCCAGAATAACTACGAGCAGTACTTC.

This chain links TRBV9 with TRBJ2-7; possibly TRBD1 or TRBD2 for D (5 bases each). Trimming shortened V by 3 bases and J by 2 bases, and 12 bases separated the two germline ends. The CDR3 loop spans 14 amino acids. Germline loops: CDR1 SGDLS, CDR2 YYNGEE. The CDR3 protein is CASSARDATYEQYF. CDR3 bases: TGTGCCAGCAGCGCCAGGGACGCCACCTACGAGCAGTACTTC.

The V call is TRBV7-8, the J call TRBJ1-2; 9 bases fit TRBD1. Germline lookup yields CDR1 SGHVS and CDR2 FQNEAQ. CDR3 length: 17 residues. Trimming cost V 2 bases and J 7 bases; bases outside gene matches: 14. DNA for the CDR3: TGTGCCAGCAGCTTACTCGTCCGACAGGGGGGTGGAGTTGGCTACACCTTC. Translation gives CASSLLVRQGGGVGYTF.